Shown below are 27 T cell receptor beta chains from a single sample sequenced in a study of T cells in localized non-small cell lung cancer. Sequencing used immunoSEQ multiplex PCR; TCRdb keeps in-frame clones, though not all of them. The data show tens of thousands of clones, with almost 85% seen just once and approximately 3% held by the top ten. The sequencing here drew on peripheral blood, taken before any cancer treatment. Receptor source: a man between 40 and 75 years old with stage I lung adenocarcinoma.

The rearrangement links TRBV5-8 to TRBJ1-2; D possibly corresponds to TRBD1 (5 bases). The CDR3 length is 15 residues. CDR1 SGHTS and CDR2 YDEGEE come from the germline V gene. The ends were cut back, 0 bases at V and 4 bases at J, with 13 bases in the middle. Written as DNA, the CDR3 is TGTGCCAGCAGCTTGGTGTTAGTGGACATCTATGGCTACACCTTC. This encodes CASSLVLVDIYGYTF.

This chain uses TRBV28 with TRBJ2-7; the D gene is possibly TRBD1 (5 bases). The CDR3 has 12 amino acids. Trimming pared 6 bases from V and 6 bases from J, leaving 12 bases between. CDR1 and CDR2 (germline): MDHEN, SYDVKM. The CDR3 nucleotides read TGTGCCAGCAGCGGCAGGGTAGGCGAGCAGTACTTC. Translated, it gives CASSGRVGEQYF.

The chain uses TRBV7-3 and TRBJ2-2, with a possible D match to TRBD2 (6 bases). The length of the CDR3 is 15 residues. The ends were cut back, 5 bases at V and 7 bases at J, with 17 bases in the middle. Germline V gives CDR1 SGHTA, CDR2 FQGTGA. The CDR3 nucleotides are TGTGCCAGCAGCCTGGGACTCACCGTGGGCGGGGAGCTGTTTTTT. This sequence encodes CASSLGLTVGGELFF.

This chain uses TRBV6-5 with TRBJ1-2; D not certain. The germline CDR1 and CDR2 sequences are MNHEY and SVGAGI. V lost 0 bases and J lost 1, with 9 bases in between. This CDR3 region has 15 residues. The CDR3 bases are TGTGCCAGCAGTTACTCCCGTACAGTTAACTATGGCTACACCTTC. Protein: CASSYSRTVNYGYTF.

This clone was seen just once. CDR3 sequence: CASSLGGYEQYF. The CDR3 nucleotides read TGTGCCAGCAGTTTAGGGGGCTACGAGCAGTACTTC. The chain carries TRBV28 and TRBJ2-7, with D perhaps matching TRBD1 or TRBD2 (5 bases each). CDR1 is MDHEN and CDR2 is SYDVKM in the germline V gene. Trimming cost V 2 bases and J 3 bases, with 5 bases left between them. The CDR3 spans 12 residues.

The chain carries TRBV2 and TRBJ2-5; possibly TRBD2 for D (5 bases). V gave up 4 bases and J gave up 1 base, with 13 bases separating them. From germline, CDR1 is SNHLY and CDR2 FYNNEI. CDR3 length: 15 residues. The DNA of the CDR3 is TGTGCCAGCAGTGTCAACAGAGGGTCCCAAGAGACCCAGTACTTC. Protein: CASSVNRGSQETQYF.

The rearrangement links TRBV13 to TRBJ1-1, with no clear D. The V end was cut by 0 bases, the J end by 5 bases, with 13 bases between. CDR3 length: 15 residues. Per the germline V gene, CDR1 is PRHDT and CDR2 is FYEKMQ (reference sequence). CDR3 DNA: TGTGCCAGCAGCTTAGGCGGGCGAGCGGGAACTGAAGCTTTCTTT. This sequence encodes CASSLGGRAGTEAFF.

The chain has TRBV6-6 and TRBJ1-1; possibly TRBD1 for D (5 bases). Germline V lookup: CDR1 MNHNY, CDR2 SVGAGI (reference sequence). V dropped 2 bases and J dropped 5 bases, with 15 bases sitting between them. CDR3 length equals 15 residues. Here the CDR3 DNA reads TGTGCCAGCAGTTACCCAAAAAGGGGTGGAACTGAAGCTTTCTTT. Translated, it gives CASSYPKRGGTEAFF.

This clone was counted a single time. The rearrangement uses TRBV7-9 and TRBJ2-2; D is unclear. Germline values: CDR1 SEHNR, CDR2 FQNEAQ (reference sequence). The CDR3 length is 13 residues. V lost 5 bases, J lost 4 bases, and 8 bases lay in between. The CDR3 bases are TGTGCCAGCAGCACAGTAGCCACCGGGGAGCTGTTTTTT. Translated: CASSTVATGELFF.

This chain joins TRBV7-3 and TRBJ2-3, with 9 bases matching TRBD2. This CDR3 is 18 amino acids long. With V trimmed by 7 bases and J by 5 bases, 19 bases remained unmatched. Germline V CDR1 and CDR2: SGHTA, FQGTGA. The CDR3 here is CASTPTGGSGRGGDTQYF. The CDR3 bases are TGTGCCAGCACCCCTACGGGGGGTAGCGGGAGAGGAGGAGATACGCAGTATTTT.

The chain has TRBV18 and TRBJ2-3, with no clear D. V gave up 4 bases and J gave up 3 bases, with 11 bases separating them. The CDR3 runs 14 residues. Germline V gene lookup returns CDR1 KGHSH and CDR2 LQKENI. CDR3 DNA: TGTGCCAGCTCACTGCAAAGAGGAACAGATACGCAGTATTTT. Residues: CASSLQRGTDTQYF.

This clone was recorded only once. This chain links TRBV10-3 with TRBJ2-5; TRBD2 agrees at 11 bases. The CDR3 covers 14 residues. CDR1 and CDR2 from the germline V gene are ENHRY and SYGVKD. Losses at the gene ends were 6 bases for V and 4 bases for J; bases not matched to a gene: 4. The CDR3 DNA reads TGTGCCATCAGGACTAGCGGGAAGGGAGAGACCCAGTACTTC. Its protein is CAIRTSGKGETQYF.

This clone was seen just once. The gene calls are TRBV4-2 and TRBJ2-7; 12 nucleotides agree with TRBD2. V lost 4 bases and J lost 5; bases outside the gene matches: 9. This CDR3 is 16 amino acids long. Germline CDR1 and CDR2: LGHNA and YNFKEQ. Here the CDR3 reads CASSPTGLAGMHEQYF. Written as DNA, the CDR3 is TGTGCCAGCAGCCCTACTGGACTAGCGGGAATGCACGAGCAGTACTTC.

This clone was detected only once. One end of the junction varies from germline; a read error may be responsible. V usage is TRBV7-7 and J usage is TRBJ2-2; 8 bases map to TRBD1. The CDR3 consists of 17 residues. Germline loops: CDR1 SSHAT, CDR2 FNYEAQ (reference sequence). The CDR3 DNA reads as TGTGCTAGCAGCTTGTCCGACTTTGGACAGGGCGCCGGGGAGCTGTTTTTT. Translation: CASSLSDFGQGAGELFF.

V usage is TRBV9 and J usage is TRBJ1-2, with a possible D match to TRBD1 (6 bases). Per the germline V gene, CDR1 is SGDLS and CDR2 is YYNGEE. The CDR3 has 18 residues. V lost 3 bases, J lost 4 bases, and 25 bases lay in between. The CDR3 here is CASSGRWGAPTPSYGYTF. CDR3 in DNA: TGTGCCAGCAGCGGACGTTGGGGGGCACCAACTCCCAGCTATGGCTACACCTTC.

The chain recombines TRBV6-5 with TRBJ2-2; D not resolved. Germline V gives CDR1 MNHEY, CDR2 SVGAGI. The V and J ends lost 7 bases and 6 bases respectively, with 6 bases between them. The length of the CDR3 is 11 residues. In DNA form, the CDR3 reads TGTGCCAGCAAGGGCGCCGGGGAGCTGTTTTTT. This codes for CASKGAGELFF.

The rearrangement uses TRBV2 and TRBJ2-1; D may be TRBD1 (5 bases). The germline V gene has CDR1 SNHLY and CDR2 FYNNEI. Trimming took 4 bases from V and 10 from J, leaving 8 bases between them. The CDR3 loop spans 11 amino acids. CDR3 sequence (DNA): TGTGCCAGCAGTGTAAAGGGGGAGCAGTTCTTC. Amino acid sequence: CASSVKGEQFF.

The sample holds one count of this clone. The rearrangement links TRBV7-9 to TRBJ1-3; D remains ambiguous. CDR3 length: 13 residues. Trimming removed 2 bases from V and 4 bases from J, with 6 bases in between. Per germline, CDR1 SEHNR and CDR2 FQNEAQ (reference sequence). CDR3 region: CASSLLLGNTIYF. CDR3 nucleotides: TGTGCCAGCAGCTTACTACTCGGAAACACCATATATTTT.

This rearrangement joins TRBV18 to TRBJ1-1; D not certain. The CDR3 is 14 residues long. Trimming stripped 3 bases from V and 6 bases from J, with 14 bases between. Germline CDR1 KGHSH, CDR2 LQKENI. CDR3 in DNA: TGTGCCAGCTCACCTCCATCCGCGGTCGCTGAAGCTTTCTTT. Residues: CASSPPSAVAEAFF.

V is TRBV19 and J is TRBJ1-1, with a tentative D call TRBD1 (5 bases). The CDR3 spans 15 residues. Germline loops: CDR1 LNHDA, CDR2 SQIVND (reference sequence). The V end was cut by 8 bases, the J end by 1 base, with 17 bases between. The CDR3 reads CASRAPGEENTEAFF. The CDR3 DNA is TGTGCCAGTCGCGCCCCGGGGGAGGAGAACACTGAAGCTTTCTTT. Variable domain in full (rest from reference TRBV19 and TRBJ1-1): DGGITQSPKYLFRKEGQNVTLSCEQNLNHDAMYWYRQDPGQGLRLIYYSQIVNDFQKGDIAEGYSVSREKKESFPLTVTSAQKNPTAFYLCASRAPGEENTEAFFGQGTRLTVV.

The chain couples TRBV7-8 to TRBJ2-5; TRBD1 matches 9 bases. The CDR3 runs to 19 residues. Unmatched junction bases numbered 18, after V lost 2 bases and J lost 5 bases. Germline CDR1 is SGHVS and CDR2 is FQNEAQ. The CDR3, as DNA: TGTGCCAGCAGCTTAAGGGGAGGTCGGACAGGGGCCGGGACGGAGACCCAGTACTTC. This translates into CASSLRGGRTGAGTETQYF.

The gene calls are TRBV19 and TRBJ1-2; 7 bases are shared with TRBD1. CDR1 is LNHDA and CDR2 is SQIVND in the germline V gene (reference sequence). This CDR3 spans 14 amino acids. After removal of 7 bases from V and 4 bases from J, the junction contained 9 bases not matched to a gene. Here the CDR3 reads CASTPGQNIYGYTF. The CDR3 bases are TGTGCCAGTACCCCGGGACAGAACATCTATGGCTACACCTTC.

CDR3 sequence reads: CAIEGTGGGTEAFF. CDR3 coding DNA: TGTGCCATCGAGGGGACAGGGGGAGGTACTGAAGCTTTCTTT. The J gene is TRBJ1-1, the V gene TRBV10-3, with 11 bases identical to TRBD1. The ends lost 8 bases at V and 5 bases at J; junction bases unmatched: 7. Germline CDR1 reads ENHRY; CDR2 reads SYGVKD. There are 14 residues in the CDR3.

The chain links TRBV5-8 to TRBJ2-5; 9 nucleotides agree with TRBD2. Germline V gene sequence: CDR1 SGHTS, CDR2 YDEGEE. The CDR3 loop spans 17 amino acids. V shed 5 bases and J 2 bases; nucleotides not matched to a gene: 13. CDR3 residues: CASSWGGRLAAQETQYF. DNA of the CDR3: TGTGCCAGCAGTTGGGGAGGACGACTAGCGGCACAAGAGACCCAGTACTTC.

In its sample, this clone was seen once. This sequence joins TRBV5-1 and TRBJ2-1, with D perhaps TRBD2 (6 bases). The V gene lost 0 bases and the J gene lost 3 bases, with 10 bases spanning the gap. Germline V lookup: CDR1 SGHRS, CDR2 YFSETQ. CDR3 size: 15 residues. The CDR3 spells CASSLESSDYNEQFF. CDR3 DNA: TGCGCCAGCAGCTTGGAGTCTAGCGACTACAATGAGCAGTTCTTC.

The chain recombines TRBV15 with TRBJ1-1; D ambiguous. V was pared by 0 bases and J by 5 bases, with 13 bases between. Per germline, CDR1 LNHNV and CDR2 YYDKDF (reference sequence). The length of the CDR3 is 15 residues. CDR3 amino acids: CATSRDRGLRTEAFF. CDR3 nucleotide sequence: TGTGCCACCAGCAGAGATCGAGGCCTCAGAACTGAAGCTTTCTTT.

The chain uses TRBV7-9 and TRBJ1-3, with TRBD1 matching 7 bases. Germline loops: CDR1 SEHNR, CDR2 FQNEAQ (reference sequence). The CDR3 length is 15 residues. After removal of 5 bases from V and 2 bases from J, the junction contained 6 bases not matched to a gene. CDR3: CASSPQGVAGNTIYF. The CDR3, as DNA: TGTGCCAGCAGCCCCCAGGGGGTCGCTGGAAACACCATATATTTT.